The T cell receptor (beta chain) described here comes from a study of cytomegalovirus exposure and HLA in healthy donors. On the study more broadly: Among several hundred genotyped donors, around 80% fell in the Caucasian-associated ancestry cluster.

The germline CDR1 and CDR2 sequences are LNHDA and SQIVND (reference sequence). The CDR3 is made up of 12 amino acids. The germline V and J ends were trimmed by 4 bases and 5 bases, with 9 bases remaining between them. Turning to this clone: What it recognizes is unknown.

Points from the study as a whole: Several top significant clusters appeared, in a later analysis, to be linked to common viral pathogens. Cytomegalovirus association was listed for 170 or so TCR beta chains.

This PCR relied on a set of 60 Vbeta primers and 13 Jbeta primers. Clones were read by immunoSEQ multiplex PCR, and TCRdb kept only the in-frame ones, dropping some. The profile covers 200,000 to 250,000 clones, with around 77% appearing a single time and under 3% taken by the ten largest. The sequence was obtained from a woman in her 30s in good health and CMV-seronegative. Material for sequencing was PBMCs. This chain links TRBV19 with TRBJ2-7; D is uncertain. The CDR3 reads CASSTDWNEQYF. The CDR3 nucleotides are TGTGCCAGTAGTACCGACTGGAACGAGCAGTACTTC.